Listed below are T cell receptor beta chains from one sample, sequenced in a study of blood T cell repertoires in COVID-19. Some clones are missing from TCRdb's copy, which holds only in-frame ones; the method was immunoSEQ multiplex PCR. The table records 30,000 to 35,000 clones, around 90% of them present only once. The sequenced sample was peripheral blood. The receptor source for this set is a woman between 65 and 79 years old with active COVID-19. CDR3s include the opening cysteine and the closing phenylalanine or tryptophan. Fields, in order: V gene, J gene, CDR3 protein.

>TRBV30|TRBJ1-5
CAWSAGDNQPQHF
>TRBV6-5|TRBJ1-4
CASSYRLGGRNEKLFF
>TRBV5-8|TRBJ2-3
CASSSRGSGVSTQYF
>TRBV5-1|TRBJ2-3
CASSLTGSDTQYF
>TRBV3-1/TRBV3-2|TRBJ1-6
CASSPTGTSPLHF
>TRBV5-5|TRBJ2-5
CASRFRGDRGQETQYF
>TRBV6-2/TRBV6-3|TRBJ2-1
CASSYSLDRDNEQFF
>TRBV28|TRBJ1-2
CASSSGDYNYGYTF
>TRBV7-9|TRBJ2-7
CASSPSYEQYF
>TRBV10-2|TRBJ2-7
CASSEVLASVRDEQYF
>TRBV7-8|TRBJ2-5
CASSRDGGQETQYF
>TRBV9|TRBJ1-6
CASSVANFESPLHF
>TRBV18|TRBJ2-7
CASSPPGTGGYEQYF
>TRBV30|TRBJ2-1
CAWTGSIPLGQFF
>TRBV28|TRBJ1-1
CASMALQGRGSFEAFF
>TRBV7-2|TRBJ1-2
CASSLDRDYGYTF
>TRBV30|TRBJ2-5
CARAVQETQYF
>TRBV6-6|TRBJ1-4
CASSQWQPGEKLFF
>TRBV5-1|TRBJ2-7
CASSLQGQGPGEQYF
>TRBV7-6|TRBJ1-4
CASSLAAQTNEKLFF
>TRBV11-3|TRBJ1-1
CASSLQGDTEAFF
>TRBV2|TRBJ2-3
CASSDRADGTDTQYF
>TRBV3-1/TRBV3-2|TRBJ1-2
CASSRPLRGQGPYGYTF
>TRBV7-2|TRBJ2-7
CASSLASGANYEQYF
>TRBV5-4|TRBJ2-1
CASSLGSSGGRSEQFF
>TRBV5-4|TRBJ1-1
CASSLVQGEAFF
>TRBV7-9|TRBJ2-4
CASSFETSLDIQYF
>TRBV29-1|TRBJ1-2
CSVDKRGRDRGYGYTF
>TRBV3-1/TRBV3-2|TRBJ1-3
CASSGGLGNTIYF
>TRBV28|TRBJ2-7
CASTDFRDYEQYF
>TRBV4-1|TRBJ2-5
CASSLGIEETQYF
>TRBV2|TRBJ1-5
CASSEGATSNQPQHF
>TRBV18|TRBJ1-5
CASSPRTGLNQPQHF
>TRBV19|TRBJ2-3
CASSSSGGATDTQYF
>TRBV6-4|TRBJ2-2
CASSDSAGASTGELFF
>TRBV24-1|TRBJ2-3
CATSDWAGSQYF
>TRBV7-9|TRBJ2-7
CASSPGQNDEQYF
>TRBV15|TRBJ1-1
CATSRDPRGKSTEAFF
>TRBV30|TRBJ2-1
CALNLAGGRLANEQFF
>TRBV18|TRBJ1-1
CASSPLEGAAEAFF
>TRBV7-9|TRBJ1-5
CASSPAGDSNQPQHF
>TRBV5-1|TRBJ2-3
CASSSGQGITDTQYF
>TRBV7-2|TRBJ2-7
CASSFSRDSYEQYF
>TRBV6-2/TRBV6-3|TRBJ2-7
CASSWTGQGYEQYF
>TRBV6-2/TRBV6-3|TRBJ1-5
CASSRGGQPQHF
>TRBV19|TRBJ1-1
CASSIRQGRDEAFF
>TRBV7-6|TRBJ1-3
CASSLGTGSGNTIYF
>TRBV28|TRBJ2-7
CASREQGAVFNEQYF
>TRBV28|TRBJ2-2
CASSPPSGTSGGEGELFF
>TRBV15|TRBJ2-7
CATSRDLYGATGEQYF
>TRBV19|TRBJ1-1
CASSKGGTNTEAFF
>TRBV2|TRBJ2-3
CASSERGPGWDTQYF
>TRBV3-1/TRBV3-2|TRBJ2-3
CASSPTFPSTDTQYF